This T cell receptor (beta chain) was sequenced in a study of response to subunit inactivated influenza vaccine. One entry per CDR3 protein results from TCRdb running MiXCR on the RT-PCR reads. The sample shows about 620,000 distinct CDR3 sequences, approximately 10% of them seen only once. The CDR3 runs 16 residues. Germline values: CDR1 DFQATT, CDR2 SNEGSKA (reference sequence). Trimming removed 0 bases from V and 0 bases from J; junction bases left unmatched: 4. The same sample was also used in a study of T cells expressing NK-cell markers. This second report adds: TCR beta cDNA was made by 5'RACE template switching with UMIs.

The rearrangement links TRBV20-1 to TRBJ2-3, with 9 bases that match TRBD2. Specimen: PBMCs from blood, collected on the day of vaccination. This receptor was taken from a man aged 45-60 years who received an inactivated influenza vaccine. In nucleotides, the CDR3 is TGCAGTGCTAGAGAATCTAGCGGGACTAGCACAGATACGCAGTATTTT. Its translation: CSARESSGTSTDTQYF.